This T cell receptor (beta chain) emerged from a study of long-term antiretroviral therapy in people with HIV. Regarding the study as a whole: Clones with expansion before ART led the repertoire at all time points. The data indicate that diversity increased after ART but remained below transplant donor controls. ART adherence, viral resistance and therapy changes went unrecorded.

V lost 0 bases and J 6 bases, leaving 11 bases between the germline ends. From germline, CDR1 is MNHEY and CDR2 SVGAGI. CDR3 size: 14 residues. Each contributor possessed a minimum of one pre-ART and a minimum of two post-ART PBMC samples. Survey level was the resolution at which the v3.0 immunoSEQ assay ran. The repertoire was sequenced with immunoSEQ multiplex PCR; TCRdb's copy has only in-frame clones and lacks some. The repertoire has around 20,000 clones, roughly 91% of them found once; the top ten carry around 8.6%. Comments on this clone: Its antigen is as yet unknown.

V usage is TRBV6-5 and J usage is TRBJ1-1; possible D gene TRBD1, 6 bases. Source: unsorted PBMCs, taken 0.2 years before starting antiretroviral therapy. The clonotype was recovered from a man aged 18 to 29 with HIV. CDR3 sequence: CASSYSRGVAEAFF. In nucleotides, the CDR3 is TGTGCCAGCAGTTACTCGAGGGGGGTGGCTGAAGCTTTCTTT.